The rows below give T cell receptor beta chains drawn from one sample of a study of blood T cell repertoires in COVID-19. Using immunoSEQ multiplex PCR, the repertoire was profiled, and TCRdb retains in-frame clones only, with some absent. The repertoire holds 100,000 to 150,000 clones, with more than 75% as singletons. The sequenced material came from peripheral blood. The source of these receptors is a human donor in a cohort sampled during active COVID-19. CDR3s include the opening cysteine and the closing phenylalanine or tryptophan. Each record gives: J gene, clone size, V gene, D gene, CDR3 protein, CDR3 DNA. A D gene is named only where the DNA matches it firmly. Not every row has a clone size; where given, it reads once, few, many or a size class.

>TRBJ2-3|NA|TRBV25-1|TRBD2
CASNSGRAGLSTDTQYF
TGTGCCAGCAATAGCGGGAGGGCTGGGCTTAGCACAGATACGCAGTATTTT
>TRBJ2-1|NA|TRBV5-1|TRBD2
CASSLELAGGLREQFF
TGCGCCAGCAGCTTGGAGCTAGCGGGAGGGTTGCGGGAGCAGTTCTTC
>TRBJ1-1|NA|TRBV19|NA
CASSITGMNTEAFF
TGTGCCAGTAGTATAACAGGCATGAACACTGAAGCTTTCTTT
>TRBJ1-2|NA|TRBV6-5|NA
CASSFSGSNHYGYTF
TGTGCCAGCAGTTTCTCGGGCAGTAACCACTATGGCTACACCTTC
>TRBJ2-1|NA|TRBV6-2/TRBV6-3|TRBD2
CASSYSAGGIGNEQFF
TGTGCCAGCAGTTACTCCGCGGGAGGGATCGGGAATGAGCAGTTCTTC
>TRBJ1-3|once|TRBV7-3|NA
CASSLDGTLSHSSGNTIYF
TGTGCCAGCAGCTTAGACGGGACATTAAGCCATAGCTCTGGAAACACCATATATTTT
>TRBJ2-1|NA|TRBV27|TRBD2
CASSLYPTSGARIGNEQFF
TGTGCCAGCAGTTTATACCCGACTAGCGGGGCCCGGATTGGAAATGAGCAGTTCTTC
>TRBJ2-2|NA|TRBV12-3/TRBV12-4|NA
CASSSGGELFF
TGTGCCAGCAGTTCCGGGGGGGAGCTGTTTTTT
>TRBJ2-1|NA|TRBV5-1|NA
CASSLTAGSYNEQFF
TGCGCCAGCAGCTTAACCGCGGGTTCCTACAATGAGCAGTTCTTC
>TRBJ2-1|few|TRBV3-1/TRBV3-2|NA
CASSPAGRTSYNEQFF
TGTGCCAGCAGCCCCGCGGGGCGGACGAGTTACAATGAGCAGTTCTTC
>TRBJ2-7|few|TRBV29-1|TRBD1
CSVPGQGLEQYF
TGCAGCGTTCCTGGACAGGGCCTGGAGCAGTACTTC
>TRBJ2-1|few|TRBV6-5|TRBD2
CASSLQREEVDEQFF
TGTGCCAGCAGTCTACAGCGGGAGGAGGTGGATGAGCAGTTCTTC
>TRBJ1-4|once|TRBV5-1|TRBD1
CASSPAPTGQATNEKLFF
TGCGCCAGCAGCCCGGCCCCGACAGGACAGGCGACTAATGAAAAACTGTTTTTT
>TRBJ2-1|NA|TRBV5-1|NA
CASSSTDGGGDVYYNEQFF
TGCGCCAGCAGCTCTACAGACGGTGGAGGGGATGTGTACTACAATGAGCAGTTCTTC
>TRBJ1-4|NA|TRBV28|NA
CASSPRTANEKLFF
TGTGCCAGCAGTCCCCGGACAGCTAATGAAAAACTGTTTTTT
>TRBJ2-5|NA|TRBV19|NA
CASSTRGETQYF
TGTGCCAGTAGTACTAGGGGCGAGACCCAGTACTTC
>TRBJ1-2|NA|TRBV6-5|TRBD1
CASRPSTGERGYTF
TGTGCCAGCAGGCCAAGCACAGGGGAGCGCGGCTACACCTTC
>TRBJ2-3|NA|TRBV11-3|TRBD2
CASSGGTSVTDTQYF
TGTGCCAGCAGCGGTGGGACTAGCGTCACAGATACGCAGTATTTT
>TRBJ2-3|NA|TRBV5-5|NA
CASSFSGVDTDTQYF
TGTGCCAGCAGCTTTTCGGGGGTTGATACAGATACGCAGTATTTT
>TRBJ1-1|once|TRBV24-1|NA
CATRDSLNTEAFF
TGTGCCACCAGGGACAGCCTAAACACTGAAGCTTTCTTT
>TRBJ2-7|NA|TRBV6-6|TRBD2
CASSPLVTSAPTNNYEQYF
TGTGCCAGCAGTCCCCTAGTAACTAGCGCCCCAACTAACAACTACGAGCAGTACTTC
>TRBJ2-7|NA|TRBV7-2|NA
CASSLQGTTYYEQYF
TGTGCCAGCAGCTTACAGGGAACGACCTACTACGAGCAGTACTTC
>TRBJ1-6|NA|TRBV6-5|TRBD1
CASSKDRANSPLHF
TGTGCCAGCAGTAAGGACAGGGCTAATTCACCCCTCCACTTT
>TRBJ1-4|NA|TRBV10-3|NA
CAISEGVREGEKLFF
TGTGCCATCAGTGAAGGAGTCAGGGAAGGGGAAAAACTGTTTTTT
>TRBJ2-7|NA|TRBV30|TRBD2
CAWSVPRLAGVIDEQYF
TGTGCCTGGAGTGTACCCCGACTAGCGGGAGTGATCGACGAGCAGTACTTC
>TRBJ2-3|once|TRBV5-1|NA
CASSLTSPGADTQYF
TGCGCCAGCAGCCTTACTAGTCCTGGGGCAGATACGCAGTATTTT
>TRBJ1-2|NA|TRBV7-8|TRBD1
CASSPGDRGYGYTF
TGTGCCAGCAGCCCGGGGGACAGGGGCTATGGCTACACCTTC
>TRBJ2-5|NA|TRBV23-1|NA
CASRPRDTEETQYF
TGCGCCAGCAGACCCCGGGACACCGAAGAGACCCAGTACTTC
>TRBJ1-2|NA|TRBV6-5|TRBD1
CASRPGQRDGYTF
TGTGCCAGCCGTCCGGGACAGCGCGATGGCTACACCTTC
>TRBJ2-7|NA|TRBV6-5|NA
CASSYPGSYEQYF
TGTGCCAGCAGTTACCCAGGGTCCTACGAGCAGTACTTC
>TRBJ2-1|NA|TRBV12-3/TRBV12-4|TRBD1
CASSRQGWDEQFF
TGTGCCAGCAGCAGACAGGGGTGGGATGAGCAGTTCTTC
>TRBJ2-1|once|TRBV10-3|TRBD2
CAISESSGGGSYNEQFF
TGTGCCATCAGTGAGTCGAGCGGCGGGGGGTCCTACAATGAGCAGTTCTTC
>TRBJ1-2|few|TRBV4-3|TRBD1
CASSQLGSGGQAYGYTF
TGCGCCAGCAGCCAACTAGGTAGTGGGGGACAGGCTTATGGCTACACCTTC
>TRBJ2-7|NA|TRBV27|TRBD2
CASSLDPSGAYEQYF
TGTGCCAGCAGTTTAGACCCTAGCGGGGCCTACGAGCAGTACTTC
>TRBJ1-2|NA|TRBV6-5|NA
CASSLEAGSYGYTF
TGTGCCAGCAGCCTCGAGGCGGGTAGCTATGGCTACACCTTC
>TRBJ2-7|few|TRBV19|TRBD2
CASIYRTSGRVVCEQYF
TGTGCCAGTATTTACCGGACTAGCGGGAGGGTGGTCTGCGAGCAGTACTTC
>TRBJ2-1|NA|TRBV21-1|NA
CASSTRGAGGSNEQFF
TGTGCCAGCAGCACCCGGGGGGCGGGAGGGAGTAATGAGCAGTTCTTC
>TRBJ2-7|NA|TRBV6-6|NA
CAIYKGQGEQYF
TGTGCCATCTATAAGGGGCAAGGCGAGCAGTACTTC
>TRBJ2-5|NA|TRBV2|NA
CASSESGRHWNF
TGTGCCAGCAGTGAAAGCGGACGGCATTGGAACTTC
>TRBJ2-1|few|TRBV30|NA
CAWRDYYNEQFF
TGTGCCTGGAGGGACTACTACAATGAGCAGTTCTTC
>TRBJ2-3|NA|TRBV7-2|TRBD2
CASSLVASGKGVTQYF
TGTGCCAGCAGCTTAGTCGCTAGCGGGAAAGGTGTTACGCAGTATTTT
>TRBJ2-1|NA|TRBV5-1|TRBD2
CASSGGLAAIDNEQFF
TGCGCCAGCAGCGGGGGACTAGCGGCCATAGACAATGAGCAGTTCTTC
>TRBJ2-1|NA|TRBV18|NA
CASSPPGSSYNEQFF
TGTGCCAGCTCACCACCTGGCAGCTCCTACAATGAGCAGTTCTTC
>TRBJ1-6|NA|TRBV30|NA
CAWSVPVRIRINSPLHF
TGTGCCTGGAGTGTACCCGTGCGAATAAGAATTAATTCACCCCTCCACTTT